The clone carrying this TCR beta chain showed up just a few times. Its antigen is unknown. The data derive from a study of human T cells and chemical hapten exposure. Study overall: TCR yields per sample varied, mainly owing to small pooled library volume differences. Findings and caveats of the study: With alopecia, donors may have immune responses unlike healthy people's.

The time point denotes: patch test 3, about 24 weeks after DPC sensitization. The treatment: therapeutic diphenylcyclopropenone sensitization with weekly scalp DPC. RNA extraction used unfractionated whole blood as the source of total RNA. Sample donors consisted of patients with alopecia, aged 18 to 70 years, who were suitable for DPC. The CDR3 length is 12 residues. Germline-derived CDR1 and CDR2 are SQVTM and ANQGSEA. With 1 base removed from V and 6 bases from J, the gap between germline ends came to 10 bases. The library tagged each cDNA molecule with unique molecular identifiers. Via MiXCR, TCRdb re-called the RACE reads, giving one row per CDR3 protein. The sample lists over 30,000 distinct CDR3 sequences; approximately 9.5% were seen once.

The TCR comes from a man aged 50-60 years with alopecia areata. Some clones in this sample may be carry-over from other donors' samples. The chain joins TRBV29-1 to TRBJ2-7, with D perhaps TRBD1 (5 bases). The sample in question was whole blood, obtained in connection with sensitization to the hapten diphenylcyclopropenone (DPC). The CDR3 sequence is CSVEGLQGEQYF. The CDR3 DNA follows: TGCAGCGTTGAAGGCTTGCAGGGCGAGCAGTACTTC.